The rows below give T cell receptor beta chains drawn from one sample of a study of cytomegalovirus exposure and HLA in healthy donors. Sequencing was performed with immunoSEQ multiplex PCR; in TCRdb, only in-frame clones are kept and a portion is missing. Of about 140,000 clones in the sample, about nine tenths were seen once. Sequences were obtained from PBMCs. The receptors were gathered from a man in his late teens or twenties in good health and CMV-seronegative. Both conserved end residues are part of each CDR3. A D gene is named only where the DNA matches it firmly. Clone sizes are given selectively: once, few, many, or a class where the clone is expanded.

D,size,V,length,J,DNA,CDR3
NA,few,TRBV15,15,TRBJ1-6,TGTGCCACCAGCAGAGATCCTGGCCATAATTCACCCCTCCACTTT,CATSRDPGHNSPLHF
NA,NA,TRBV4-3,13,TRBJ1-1,TGCGCCAGCAGCCAAGACCTGGAGACTGAAGCTTTCTTT,CASSQDLETEAFF
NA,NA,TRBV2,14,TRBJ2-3,TGTGCCAGCAGTGGGACGGGGGGCACAGATACGCAGTATTTT,CASSGTGGTDTQYF
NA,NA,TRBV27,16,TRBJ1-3,TGTGCCAGCAGCAGTAAGGGGGTAAGCTCTGGAAACACCATATATTTT,CASSSKGVSSGNTIYF
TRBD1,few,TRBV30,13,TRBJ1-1,TGTGCCTGGACCAAGGGACAGGAACTTGAAGCTTTCTTT,CAWTKGQELEAFF
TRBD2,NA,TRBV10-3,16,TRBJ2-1,TGTGCCATCGGGTCAGGAAGCGGGAGGGGTATGGATGAGCAGTTCTTC,CAIGSGSGRGMDEQFF
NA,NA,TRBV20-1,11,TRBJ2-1,TGCAGTGCTAGAAATCTGTATGAGCAGTTCTTC,CSARNLYEQFF
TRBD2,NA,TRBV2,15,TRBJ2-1,TGTGCCAGCTGCACTAGCGGGGGTCCACAATGGGAGCAGTTCTTC,CASCTSGGPQWEQFF
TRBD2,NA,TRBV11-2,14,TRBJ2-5,TGTGCCAGCAGCTCCCCTCGGGGGGGTCAGACCCAGTACTTC,CASSSPRGGQTQYF
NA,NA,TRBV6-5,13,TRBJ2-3,TGTGCCAGCAGAGGCGGAGTCACCGATACGCAGTATTTT,CASRGGVTDTQYF
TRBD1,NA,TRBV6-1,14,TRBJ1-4,TGTGCCAGCAGCGATGGACAGGGGGCGGAAAAACTGTTTTTT,CASSDGQGAEKLFF
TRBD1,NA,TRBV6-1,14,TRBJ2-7,TGTGCCAGCAGTGCGGACAGGAGCTCCTACGAGCAGTACTTC,CASSADRSSYEQYF
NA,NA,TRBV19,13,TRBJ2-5,TGTGCCAGTAGTTGGCTTAGAGGAGAGACCCAGTACTTC,CASSWLRGETQYF
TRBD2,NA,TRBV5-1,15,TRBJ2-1,TGCGCCAGCAGCCTGACTAGCGGGGTGTACAATGAGCAGTTCTTC,CASSLTSGVYNEQFF
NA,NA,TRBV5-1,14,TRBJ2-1,TGCGCCAGCAGCCGTAGCGACAGGTCTAATGAGCAGTTCTTC,CASSRSDRSNEQFF
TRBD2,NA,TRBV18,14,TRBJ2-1,TGTGCCAGCTCACCAGGGGCCTCGGGAGGGCCGGGGTTCTTC,CASSPGASGGPGFF
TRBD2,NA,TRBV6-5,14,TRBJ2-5,TGTGCCAGCAGTTGGGGAGGGGTCGGGGAGACCCAGTACTTC,CASSWGGVGETQYF
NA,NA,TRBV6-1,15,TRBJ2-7,TGTGCCAGCAGTCCCCCCCGGGATCCGACCTACGAGCAGTACTTC,CASSPPRDPTYEQYF
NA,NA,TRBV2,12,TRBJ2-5,TGTGCCAGCAGAGACTCCACGGAGACCCAGTACTTC,CASRDSTETQYF
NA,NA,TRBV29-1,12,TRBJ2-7,TGCAGCGTTGGAGGGGGATCCTACGAGCAGTACTTC,CSVGGGSYEQYF
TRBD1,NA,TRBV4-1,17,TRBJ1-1,TGCGCCAGCAGCCAAGCCGCGACAGGGGACGCTTTGGCTGAAGCTTTCTTT,CASSQAATGDALAEAFF
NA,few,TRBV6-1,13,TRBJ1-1,TGTGCCAGCAGTGAAACGGTGAACACTGAAGCTTTCTTT,CASSETVNTEAFF
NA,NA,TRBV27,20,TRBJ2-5,TGTGCCAGCAGTCGTATAAGTAACAGGGTTTTACTCCCCGAACAAGAGACCCAGTACTTC,CASSRISNRVLLPEQETQYF
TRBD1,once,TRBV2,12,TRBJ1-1,TGTGCCAAGGGACAGGGATACACTGAAGCTTTCTTT,CAKGQGYTEAFF